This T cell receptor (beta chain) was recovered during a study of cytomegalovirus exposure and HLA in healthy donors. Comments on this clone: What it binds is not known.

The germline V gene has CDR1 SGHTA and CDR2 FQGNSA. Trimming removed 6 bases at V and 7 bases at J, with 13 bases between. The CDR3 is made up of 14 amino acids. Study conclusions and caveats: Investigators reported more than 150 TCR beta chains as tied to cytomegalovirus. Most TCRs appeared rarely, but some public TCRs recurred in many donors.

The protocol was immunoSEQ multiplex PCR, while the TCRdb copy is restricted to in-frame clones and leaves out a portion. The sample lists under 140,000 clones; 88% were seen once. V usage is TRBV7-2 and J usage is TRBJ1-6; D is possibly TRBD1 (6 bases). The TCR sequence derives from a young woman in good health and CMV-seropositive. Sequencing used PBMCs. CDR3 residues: CASSSQGYNSPLHF. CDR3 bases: TGTGCCAGCAGTTCACAGGGATACAATTCACCCCTCCACTTT.